These T cell receptor beta chains were read from a single sample in a study of blood T cell repertoires in COVID-19. Repertoires were generated with immunoSEQ multiplex PCR, while TCRdb's copy carries only in-frame clones and drops some. Seen here are about 88,000 clones, about 88% observed once, and the top ten hold about 2.9%. Sequencing used peripheral blood. The receptor set was obtained from a woman at least 80 years old with acute or convalescent COVID-19. The conserved cysteine and the conserved F or W are not part of the CDR3 here. Fields, in order: J gene, V gene, CDR3 protein.

>TRBJ2-7|TRBV12-3/TRBV12-4
ASGTGNYEQY
>TRBJ1-2|TRBV4-1
ASSPETGGGYGYT
>TRBJ2-2|TRBV7-9
ASSLTTPGLAAGELF
>TRBJ2-3|TRBV7-2
ASSLRPGRLGDTQY
>TRBJ1-2|TRBV19
ASAPPGQGPANYGYT
>TRBJ2-5|TRBV11-2
ASSLGVRGEGETQY
>TRBJ2-7|TRBV7-2
ASSLRSGNPYEQY
>TRBJ2-3|TRBV9
ASSVVGGGTDTQY
>TRBJ2-3|TRBV6-5
ASSSLEREWTDTQY
>TRBJ2-2|TRBV13
ASSSTGNTGELF
>TRBJ1-6|TRBV18
ASSPWDRGYNSPLH